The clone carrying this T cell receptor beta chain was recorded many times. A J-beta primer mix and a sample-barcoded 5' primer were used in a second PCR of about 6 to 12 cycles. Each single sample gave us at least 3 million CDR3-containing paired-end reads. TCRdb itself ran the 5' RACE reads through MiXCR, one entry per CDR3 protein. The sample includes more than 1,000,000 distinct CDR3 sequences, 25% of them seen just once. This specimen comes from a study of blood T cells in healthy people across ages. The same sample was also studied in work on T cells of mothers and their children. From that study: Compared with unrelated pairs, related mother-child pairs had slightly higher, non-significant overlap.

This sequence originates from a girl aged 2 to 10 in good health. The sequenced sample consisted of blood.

This chain's CDR3 is CASSLGGLYNEQFF. CDR3 DNA: TGTGCCAGCAGCCTTGGGGGCCTCTACAATGAGCAGTTCTTC. V and J are TRBV7-3 and TRBJ2-1; D might be TRBD1 (6 bases). Germline assignment: CDR1 SGHTA and CDR2 FQGTGA. V shed 5 bases and J shed 3 bases, with 11 bases lying between them. The CDR3 totals 14 residues.